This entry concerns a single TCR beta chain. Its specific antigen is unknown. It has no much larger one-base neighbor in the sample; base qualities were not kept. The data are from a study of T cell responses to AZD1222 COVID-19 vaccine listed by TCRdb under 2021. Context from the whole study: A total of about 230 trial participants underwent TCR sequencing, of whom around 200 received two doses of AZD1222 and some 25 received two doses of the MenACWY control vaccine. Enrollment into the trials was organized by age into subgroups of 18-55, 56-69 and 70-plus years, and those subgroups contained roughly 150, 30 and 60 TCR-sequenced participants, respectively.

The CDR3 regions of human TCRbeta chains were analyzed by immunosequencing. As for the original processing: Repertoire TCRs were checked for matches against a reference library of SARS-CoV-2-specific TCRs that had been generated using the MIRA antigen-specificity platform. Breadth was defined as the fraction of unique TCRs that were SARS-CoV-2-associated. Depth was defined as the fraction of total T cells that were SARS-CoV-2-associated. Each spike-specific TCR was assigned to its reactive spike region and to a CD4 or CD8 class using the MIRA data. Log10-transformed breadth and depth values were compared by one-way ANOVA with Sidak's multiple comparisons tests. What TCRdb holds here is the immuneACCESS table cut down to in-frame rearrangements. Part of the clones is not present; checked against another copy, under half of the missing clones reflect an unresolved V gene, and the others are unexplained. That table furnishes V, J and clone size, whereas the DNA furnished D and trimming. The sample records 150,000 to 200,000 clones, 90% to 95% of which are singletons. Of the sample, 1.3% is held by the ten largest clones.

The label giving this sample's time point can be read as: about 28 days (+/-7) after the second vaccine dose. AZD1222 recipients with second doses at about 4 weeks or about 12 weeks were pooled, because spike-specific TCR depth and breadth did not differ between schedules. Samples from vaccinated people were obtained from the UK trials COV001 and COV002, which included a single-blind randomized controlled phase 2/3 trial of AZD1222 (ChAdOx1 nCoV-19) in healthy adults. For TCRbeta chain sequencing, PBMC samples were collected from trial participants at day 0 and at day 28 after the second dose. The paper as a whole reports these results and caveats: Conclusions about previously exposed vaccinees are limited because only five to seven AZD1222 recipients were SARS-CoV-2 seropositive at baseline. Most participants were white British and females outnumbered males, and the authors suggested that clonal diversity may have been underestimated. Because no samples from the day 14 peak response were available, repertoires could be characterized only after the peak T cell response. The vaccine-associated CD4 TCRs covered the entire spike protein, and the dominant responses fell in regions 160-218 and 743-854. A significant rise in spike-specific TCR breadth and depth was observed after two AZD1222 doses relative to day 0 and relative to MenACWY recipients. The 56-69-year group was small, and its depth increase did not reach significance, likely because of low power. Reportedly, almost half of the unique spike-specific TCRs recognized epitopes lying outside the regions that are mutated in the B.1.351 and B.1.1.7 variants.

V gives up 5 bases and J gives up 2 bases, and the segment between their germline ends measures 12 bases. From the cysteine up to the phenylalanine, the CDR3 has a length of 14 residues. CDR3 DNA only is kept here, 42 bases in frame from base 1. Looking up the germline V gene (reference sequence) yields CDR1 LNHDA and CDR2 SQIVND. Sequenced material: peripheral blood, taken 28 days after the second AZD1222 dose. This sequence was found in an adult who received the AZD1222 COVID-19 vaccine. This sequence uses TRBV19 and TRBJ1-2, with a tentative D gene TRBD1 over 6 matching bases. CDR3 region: CASSGRQVNYGYTF. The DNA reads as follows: TGTGCCAGTAGTGGACGACAGGTGAACTATGGCTACACCTTC. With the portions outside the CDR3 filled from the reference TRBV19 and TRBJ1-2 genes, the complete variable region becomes DGGITQSPKYLFRKEGQNVTLSCEQNLNHDAMYWYRQDPGQGLRLIYYSQIVNDFQKGDIAEGYSVSREKKESFPLTVTSAQKNPTAFYLCASSGRQVNYGYTFGSGTRLTVV.